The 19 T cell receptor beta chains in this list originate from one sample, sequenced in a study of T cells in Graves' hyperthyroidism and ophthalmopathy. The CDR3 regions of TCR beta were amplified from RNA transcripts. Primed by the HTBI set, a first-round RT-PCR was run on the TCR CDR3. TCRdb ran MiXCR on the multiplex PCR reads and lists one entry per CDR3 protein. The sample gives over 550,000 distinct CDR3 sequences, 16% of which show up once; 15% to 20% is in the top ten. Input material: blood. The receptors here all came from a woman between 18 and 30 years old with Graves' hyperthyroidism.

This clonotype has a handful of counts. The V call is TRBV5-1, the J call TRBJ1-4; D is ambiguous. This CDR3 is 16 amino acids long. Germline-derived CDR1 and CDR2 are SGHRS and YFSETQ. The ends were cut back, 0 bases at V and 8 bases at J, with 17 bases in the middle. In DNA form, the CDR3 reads TGCGCCAGCAGCTTGGCGGGTGCCTCTGTTTCGGAAAAACTGTTTTTT. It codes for CASSLAGASVSEKLFF. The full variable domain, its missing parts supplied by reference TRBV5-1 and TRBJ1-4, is KAGVTQTPRYLIKTRGQQVTLSCSPISGHRSVSWYQQTPGQGLQFLFEYFSETQRNKGNFPGRFSGRQFSNSRSEMNVSTLELGDSALYLCASSLAGASVSEKLFFGSGTQLSVL.

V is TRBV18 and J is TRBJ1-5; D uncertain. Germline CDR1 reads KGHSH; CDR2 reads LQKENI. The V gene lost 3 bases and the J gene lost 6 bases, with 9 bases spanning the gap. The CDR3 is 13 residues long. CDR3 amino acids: CASSPGLGQPQHF. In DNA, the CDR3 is TGTGCCAGCTCACCGGGTTTGGGTCAGCCCCAGCATTTT.

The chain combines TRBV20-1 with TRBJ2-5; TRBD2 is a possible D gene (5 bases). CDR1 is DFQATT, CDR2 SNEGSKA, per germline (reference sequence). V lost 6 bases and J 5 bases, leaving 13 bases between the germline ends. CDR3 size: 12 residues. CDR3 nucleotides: TGCAGTGCGACCGACTATCGGGAGACCCAGTACTTC. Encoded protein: CSATDYRETQYF.

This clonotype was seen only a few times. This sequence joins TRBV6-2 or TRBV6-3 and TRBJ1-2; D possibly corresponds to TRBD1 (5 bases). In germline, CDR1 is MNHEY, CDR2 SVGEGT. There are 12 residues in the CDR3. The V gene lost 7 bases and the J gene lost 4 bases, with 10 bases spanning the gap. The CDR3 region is CASKGVTYGYTF. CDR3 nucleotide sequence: TGTGCCAGCAAAGGGGTCACCTATGGCTACACCTTC.

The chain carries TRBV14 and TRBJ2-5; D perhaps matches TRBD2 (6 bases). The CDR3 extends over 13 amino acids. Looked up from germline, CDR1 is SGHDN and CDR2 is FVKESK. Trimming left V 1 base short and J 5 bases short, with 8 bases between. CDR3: CASSQVRGETQYF. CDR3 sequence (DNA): TGTGCCAGCAGCCAAGTTCGGGGGGAGACCCAGTACTTC.

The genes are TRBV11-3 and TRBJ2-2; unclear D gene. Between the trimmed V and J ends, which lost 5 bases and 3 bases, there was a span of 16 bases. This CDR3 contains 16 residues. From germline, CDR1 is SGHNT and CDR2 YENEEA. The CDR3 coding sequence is TGTGCCAGCAGCCCAGACCATATCCTCGACACCGGGGAGCTGTTTTTT. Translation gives CASSPDHILDTGELFF.

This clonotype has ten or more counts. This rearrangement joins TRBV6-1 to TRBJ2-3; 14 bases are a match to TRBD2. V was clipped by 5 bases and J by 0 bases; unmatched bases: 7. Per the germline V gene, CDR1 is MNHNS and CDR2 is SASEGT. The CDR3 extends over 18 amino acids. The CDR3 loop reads CASSRGLAGGPSTDTQYF. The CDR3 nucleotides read TGTGCCAGCAGTAGAGGACTAGCGGGGGGACCTAGCACAGATACGCAGTATTTT.

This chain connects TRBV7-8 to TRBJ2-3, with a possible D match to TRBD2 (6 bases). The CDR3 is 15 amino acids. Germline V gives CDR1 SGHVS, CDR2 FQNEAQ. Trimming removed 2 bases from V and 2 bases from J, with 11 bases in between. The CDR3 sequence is CASSLIGGNTDTQYF. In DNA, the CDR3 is TGTGCCAGCAGCTTAATCGGCGGGAACACAGATACGCAGTATTTT.

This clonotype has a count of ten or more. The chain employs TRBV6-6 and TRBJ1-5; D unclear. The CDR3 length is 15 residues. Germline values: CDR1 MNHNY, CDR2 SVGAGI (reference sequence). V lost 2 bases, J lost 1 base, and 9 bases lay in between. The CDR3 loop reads CASSYVGRSNQPQHF. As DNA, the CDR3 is TGTGCCAGCAGTTACGTTGGACGGAGCAATCAGCCCCAGCATTTT.

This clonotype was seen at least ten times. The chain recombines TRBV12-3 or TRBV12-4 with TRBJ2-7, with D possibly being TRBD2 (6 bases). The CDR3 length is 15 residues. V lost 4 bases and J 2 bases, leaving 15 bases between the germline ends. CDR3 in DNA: TGTGCCAGCAGTTATCGCGGAGGGGTGGCCTACGAGCAGTACTTC. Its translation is CASSYRGGVAYEQYF.

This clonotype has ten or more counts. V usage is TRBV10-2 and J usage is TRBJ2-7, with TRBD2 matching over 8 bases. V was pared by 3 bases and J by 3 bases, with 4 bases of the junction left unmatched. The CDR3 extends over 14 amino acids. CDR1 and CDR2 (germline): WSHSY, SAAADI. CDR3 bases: TGCGCCAGCAGTGACGGGGGGGCCCTCTACGAGCAGTACTTC. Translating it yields CASSDGGALYEQYF.

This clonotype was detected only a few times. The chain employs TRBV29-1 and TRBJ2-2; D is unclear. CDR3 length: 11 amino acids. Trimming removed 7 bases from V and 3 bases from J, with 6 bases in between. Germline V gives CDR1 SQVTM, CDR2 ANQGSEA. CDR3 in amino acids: CSATDTGELFF. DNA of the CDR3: TGCAGCGCAACCGACACCGGGGAGCTGTTTTTT.

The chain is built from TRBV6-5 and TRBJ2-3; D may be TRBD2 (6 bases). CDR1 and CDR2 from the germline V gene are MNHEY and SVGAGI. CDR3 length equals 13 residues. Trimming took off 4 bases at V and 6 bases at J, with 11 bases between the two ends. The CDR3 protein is CASSSESGDTQYF. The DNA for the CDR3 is TGTGCCAGCAGTTCCGAAAGCGGGGATACGCAGTATTTT.

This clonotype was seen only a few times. CDR3 sequence: CASSFTLAGTGYGYTF. The CDR3 coding sequence is TGTGCCAGCAGTTTTACCCTAGCCGGGACAGGCTATGGCTACACCTTC. The chain couples TRBV27 to TRBJ1-2, with TRBD1 matching 8 bases. The CDR3 runs 16 residues. Germline V gene lookup returns CDR1 MNHEY and CDR2 SMNVEV (reference sequence). V dropped 3 bases and J dropped 4; count of bases not matched to a gene: 10.

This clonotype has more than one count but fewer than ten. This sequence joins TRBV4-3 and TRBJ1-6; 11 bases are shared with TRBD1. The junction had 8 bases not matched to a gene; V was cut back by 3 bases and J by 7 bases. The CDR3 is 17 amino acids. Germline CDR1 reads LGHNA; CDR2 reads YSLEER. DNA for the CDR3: TGCGCCAGCAGCCACACTGACGGGACAGGGGGAAATTCACCCCTCCACTTT. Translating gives CASSHTDGTGGNSPLHF.

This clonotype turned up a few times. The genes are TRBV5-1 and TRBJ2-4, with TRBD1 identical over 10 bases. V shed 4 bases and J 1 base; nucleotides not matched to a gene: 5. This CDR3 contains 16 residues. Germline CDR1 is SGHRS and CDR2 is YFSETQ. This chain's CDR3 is CASSLGTGAAKNIQYF. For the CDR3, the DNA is TGCGCCAGCAGCCTCGGGACAGGGGCCGCCAAAAACATTCAGTACTTC. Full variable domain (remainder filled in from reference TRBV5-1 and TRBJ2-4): KAGVTQTPRYLIKTRGQQVTLSCSPISGHRSVSWYQQTPGQGLQFLFEYFSETQRNKGNFPGRFSGRQFSNSRSEMNVSTLELGDSALYLCASSLGTGAAKNIQYFGAGTRLSVL.

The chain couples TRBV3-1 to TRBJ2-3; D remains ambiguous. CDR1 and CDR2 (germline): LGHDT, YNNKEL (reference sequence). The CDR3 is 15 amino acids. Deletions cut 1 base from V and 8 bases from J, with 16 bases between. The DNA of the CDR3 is TGTGCCAGCAGCCAAGGAGGTCTGTTAAAAGGTACGCAGTATTTT. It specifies CASSQGGLLKGTQYF.

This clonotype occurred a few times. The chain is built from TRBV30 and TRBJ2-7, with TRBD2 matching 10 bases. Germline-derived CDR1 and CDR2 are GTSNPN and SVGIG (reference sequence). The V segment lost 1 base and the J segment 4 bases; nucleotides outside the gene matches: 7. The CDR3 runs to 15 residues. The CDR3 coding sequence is TGTGCCTGGAGTGGTTCTAGCGGGAGCGGGTACGAGCAGTACTTC. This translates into CAWSGSSGSGYEQYF. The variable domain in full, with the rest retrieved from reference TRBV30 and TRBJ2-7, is SQTIHQWPATLVQPVGSPLSLECTVEGTSNPNLYWYRQAAGRGLQLLFYSVGIGQISSEVPQNLSASRPQDRQFILSSKKLLLSDSGFYLCAWSGSSGSGYEQYFGPGTRLTVT.

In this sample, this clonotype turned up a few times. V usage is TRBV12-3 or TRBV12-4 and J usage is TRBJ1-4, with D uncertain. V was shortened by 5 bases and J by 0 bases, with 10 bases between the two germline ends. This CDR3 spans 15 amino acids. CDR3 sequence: CASSIPGATNEKLFF. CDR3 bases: TGTGCCAGCAGTATCCCGGGAGCAACTAATGAAAAACTGTTTTTT.